This TCR beta chain was recorded in a study of T cell responses to AZD1222 COVID-19 vaccine. Points from the study as a whole: White British people made up most donors, females outnumbered males, and clonal diversity was possibly underestimated. Spike-specific TCR breadth rose after two AZD1222 doses, and depth rose as well. Dominant at 160-218 and 743-854, vaccine-associated CD4 TCRs also spanned spike. Recipients of AZD1222 seropositive at baseline numbered only 6 or 7.

TCRdb keeps only in-frame clones here, not all; method: immunoSEQ multiplex PCR. The sample records under 150,000 clones, just over 90% being singletons. CDR1 and CDR2 from the germline V gene are SNHLY and FYNNEI. The CDR3 runs to 15 residues. The V end lost 7 bases, the J end lost 4 bases, and 14 bases lay between the germline ends. A single count supports this clone. Its antigen is still unknown. The sequence came from an adult in good health. The chain has TRBV2 and TRBJ1-6; no reliable D call. The sequencing here drew on peripheral blood, taken on day 0 of AZD1222 vaccination. CDR3 sequence reads: CASNLDGQYNSPLHF. The CDR3 DNA sequence: TGTGCCAGCAACCTCGACGGTCAATATAATTCACCCCTCCACTTT.